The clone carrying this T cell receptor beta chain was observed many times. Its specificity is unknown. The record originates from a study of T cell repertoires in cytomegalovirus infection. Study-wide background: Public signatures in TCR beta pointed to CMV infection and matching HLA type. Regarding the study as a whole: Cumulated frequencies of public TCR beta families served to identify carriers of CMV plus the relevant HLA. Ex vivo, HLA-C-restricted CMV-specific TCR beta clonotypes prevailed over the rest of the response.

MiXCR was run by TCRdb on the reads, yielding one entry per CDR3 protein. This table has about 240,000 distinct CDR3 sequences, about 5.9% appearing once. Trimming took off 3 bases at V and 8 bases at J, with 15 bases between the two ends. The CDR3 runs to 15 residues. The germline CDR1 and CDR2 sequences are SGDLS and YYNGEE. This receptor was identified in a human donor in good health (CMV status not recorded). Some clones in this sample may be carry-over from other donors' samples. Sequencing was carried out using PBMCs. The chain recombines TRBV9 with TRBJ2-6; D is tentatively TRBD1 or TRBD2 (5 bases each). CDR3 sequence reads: CASSARDANTNVLTF. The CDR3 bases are TGTGCCAGCAGCGCCCGGGACGCCAACACCAACGTCCTGACTTTC.